This entry features one T cell receptor (beta chain) sequence. Time point of the sample: peripheral blood 6 weeks after treatment start. Produced via immunoSEQ multiplex PCR; TCRdb's table is partial and in-frame only. The sample consists of tens of thousands of clones, approximately 86% of them appearing once. The entry originates in a study of PD-L1 blockade in urothelial cancer. On the study more broadly: Male patients with bladder-origin urothelial cancer numbered about 85% of the 29. Across blood samples, T cells had a median count of about 140,000.

The input for sequencing was PBMCs, taken around atezolizumab (anti-PD-L1) treatment. The receptor was derived from a man between 65 and 85 years old with urothelial cancer.

The CDR3 DNA reads TGCGCCAGCACCTCCGGGACTAGCGGGATAGATACGCAGTATTTT. Its protein product is CASTSGTSGIDTQYF. The chain employs TRBV5-1 and TRBJ2-3; TRBD2 aligns across 13 bases. The CDR3 length is 15 residues. Trimming removed 6 bases from V and 5 bases from J; junction bases left unmatched: 6. The germline gives CDR1 SGHRS, CDR2 YFSETQ.